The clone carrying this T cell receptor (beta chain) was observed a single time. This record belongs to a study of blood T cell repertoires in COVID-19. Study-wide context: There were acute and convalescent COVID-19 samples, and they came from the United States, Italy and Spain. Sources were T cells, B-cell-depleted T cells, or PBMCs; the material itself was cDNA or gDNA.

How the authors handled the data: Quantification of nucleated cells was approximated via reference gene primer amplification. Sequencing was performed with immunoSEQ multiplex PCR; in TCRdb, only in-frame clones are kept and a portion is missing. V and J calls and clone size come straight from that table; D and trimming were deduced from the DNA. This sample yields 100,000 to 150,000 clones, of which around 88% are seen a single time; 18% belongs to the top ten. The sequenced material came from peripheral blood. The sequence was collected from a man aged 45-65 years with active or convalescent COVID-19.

The CDR3 coding sequence is TGTGCCAGCAGCAAAGTGTGCAGGGTTCATCAGCCCCAGCATTTT. Protein product: CASSKVCRVHQPQHF. This chain joins TRBV21-1 and TRBJ1-5; the table calls TRBD1, which could not be checked here. TRBV21-1 is shown as a pseudogene. CDR3 length: 15 residues.